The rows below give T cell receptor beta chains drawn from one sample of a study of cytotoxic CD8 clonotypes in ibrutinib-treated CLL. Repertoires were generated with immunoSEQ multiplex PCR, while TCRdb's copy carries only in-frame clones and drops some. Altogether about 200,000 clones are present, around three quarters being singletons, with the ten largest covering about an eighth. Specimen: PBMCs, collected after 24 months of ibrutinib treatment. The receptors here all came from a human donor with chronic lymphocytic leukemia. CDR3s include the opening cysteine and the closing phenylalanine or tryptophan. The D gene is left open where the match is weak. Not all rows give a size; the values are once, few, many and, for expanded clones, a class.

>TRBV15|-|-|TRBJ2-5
TGTGCCACCAGCAGAGATCGAGGCGCCTTGTCGTACTTC
CATSRDRGALSYF
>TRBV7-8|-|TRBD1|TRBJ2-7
TGTGCCAGCAGCTTGTTCCGGGACAGGGGACACGAGCAGTACTTC
CASSLFRDRGHEQYF
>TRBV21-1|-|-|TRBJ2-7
TGTGCCAGCAGCAAAGGTACTAGCGGGAGAGGCTCCTACGAGCAGTACTTC
CASSKGTSGRGSYEQYF
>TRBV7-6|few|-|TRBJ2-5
TGTGCCAGCAGCCCCTGGGGGGTTAGGGAGACCCAGTACTTC
CASSPWGVRETQYF
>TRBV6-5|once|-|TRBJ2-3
TGTGCCAGCAGTTACGGGACGGCAAATACGCAGTATTTT
CASSYGTANTQYF
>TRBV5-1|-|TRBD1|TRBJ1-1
TGCGCCAGCAGCTTGGCAGGGGGGATTCAGAACACTGAAGCTTTCTTT
CASSLAGGIQNTEAFF
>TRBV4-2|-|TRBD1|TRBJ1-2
TGTGCCAGCAGCCAAGAGGGTGGGACAGAACACTATGGCTACACCTTC
CASSQEGGTEHYGYTF
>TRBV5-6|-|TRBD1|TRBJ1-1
TGTGCCAGCAGCTCGAGGGGGCTAAGTCAGGCTTTCTTT
CASSSRGLSQAFF
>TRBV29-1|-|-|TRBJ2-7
TGCAGCGTTGCTTGGCGGACTGGTATAAGCGAGCAGTACTTC
CSVAWRTGISEQYF
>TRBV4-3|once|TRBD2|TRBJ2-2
TGCGCCAGCAGCGCATCCTGGCCAGCGGGACTAAACACCGGGGAGCTGTTTTTT
CASSASWPAGLNTGELFF
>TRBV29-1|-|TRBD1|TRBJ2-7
TGCAGCGTTGAAGTTCCGACAGGGGGCGGATACGAGCAGTACTTC
CSVEVPTGGGYEQYF
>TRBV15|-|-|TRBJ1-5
TGTGCCACCAGCAGAGGGGGGACCAGCAATCAGCCCCAGCATTTT
CATSRGGTSNQPQHF
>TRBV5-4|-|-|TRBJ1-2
TGTGCCAGCAGCCTCGACGAGGGCTATGGCTACACCTTC
CASSLDEGYGYTF
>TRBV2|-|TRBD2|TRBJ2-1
TGTGCCAGCAAGGGGACTAGCGGGAGTGTTGAGCAGTTCTTC
CASKGTSGSVEQFF
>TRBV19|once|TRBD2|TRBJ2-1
TGTGCCAGTAGTATAGATCACGGCGGGAGCTCCTACAATGAGCAGTTCTTC
CASSIDHGGSSYNEQFF
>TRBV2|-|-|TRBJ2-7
TGTGCCAGCTATGGGGCTACCTACGAGCAGTACTTC
CASYGATYEQYF
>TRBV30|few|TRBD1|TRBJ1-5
TGTGCCTGGAGCCTCGACAGGGCAATAATGCATTTT
CAWSLDRAIMHF
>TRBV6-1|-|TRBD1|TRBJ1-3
TGTGCCAGCAGTGAGGGGACAGCCAGAAACACCATATATTTT
CASSEGTARNTIYF
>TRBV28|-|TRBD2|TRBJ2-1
TGTGCCAGCAGTCTCGAGTTTAGCGGGAGTTACAATGAGCAGTTCTTC
CASSLEFSGSYNEQFF
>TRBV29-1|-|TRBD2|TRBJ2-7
TGCAGCGTTGGGGGTGGACGGGCTAACCTTAGCGGGAGAAGATACGAGCAGTACTTC
CSVGGGRANLSGRRYEQYF
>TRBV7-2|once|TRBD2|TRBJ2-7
TGTGCCAGCAGCCCGGTAGCGGGAGCCACCTACGAGCAGTACTTC
CASSPVAGATYEQYF
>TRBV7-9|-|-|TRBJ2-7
TGTGCCAGCAGCTTAGCTGAAACCTACGAGCAGTACTTC
CASSLAETYEQYF
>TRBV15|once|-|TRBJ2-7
TGTGCCACCAGCAGAGATCTCGGGTACGAGCAGTACTTC
CATSRDLGYEQYF
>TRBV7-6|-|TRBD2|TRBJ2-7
TGTGCCAGCAGCTTAGCGCGCCTAGCGGGAGCCTACGAGCAGTACTTC
CASSLARLAGAYEQYF
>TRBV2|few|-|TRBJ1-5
TGTGCCAGCAGCTGGGCCGGACAAGACCAGCCCCAGCATTTT
CASSWAGQDQPQHF
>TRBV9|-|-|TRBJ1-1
TGTGCCAGCAGCGTATTTCCGGCGACTGCCTTCATGAACACTGAAGCTTTCTTT
CASSVFPATAFMNTEAFF
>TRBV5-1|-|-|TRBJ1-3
TGCGCCAGCAGGGGGGGCTCTCGGAACACCATATATTTT
CASRGGSRNTIYF
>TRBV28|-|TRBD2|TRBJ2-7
TGTGCCAGCAGCCGACTAGCGGGATCGTACGAGCAGTACTTC
CASSRLAGSYEQYF
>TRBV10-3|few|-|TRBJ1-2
TGTGCCATCAGTGAGGGTCAGGGTTCGCATGGCTACACCTTC
CAISEGQGSHGYTF
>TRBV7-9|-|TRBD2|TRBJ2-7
TGTGCCAGCAGCTCCGCTAGCGGGAGAATGGGCTACGAGCAGTACTTC
CASSSASGRMGYEQYF
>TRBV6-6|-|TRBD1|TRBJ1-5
TGTGCCAGCAGTTCCAGGACAGGGAGGGATAATCAGCCCCAGCATTTT
CASSSRTGRDNQPQHF
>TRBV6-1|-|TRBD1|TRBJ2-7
TGTGCCAGCAGTGAAACCGGCCGCCGAACAGGGGGATCCTACGAGCAGTACTTC
CASSETGRRTGGSYEQYF
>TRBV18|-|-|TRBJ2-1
TGTGCCAGCTCACCACGGACAGACGACGTTGGCTACAATGAGCAGTTCTTC
CASSPRTDDVGYNEQFF
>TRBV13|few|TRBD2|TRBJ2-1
TGTGCCAGCAGCGCCACTAGCGGGAGTCGGGGTGAGCAGTTCTTC
CASSATSGSRGEQFF
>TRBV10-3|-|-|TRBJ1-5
TGTGCCATCAGTGAGAACGGTAGGAATCAGCCCCAGCATTTT
CAISENGRNQPQHF
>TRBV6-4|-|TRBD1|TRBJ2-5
TGTGCCAGCAGTTTGACAGGGGGCGCGGGGGAGACCCAGTACTTC
CASSLTGGAGETQYF
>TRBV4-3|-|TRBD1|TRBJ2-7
TGCGCCAGCAGCCAATTGGGGACAGCGCGCTACGAGCAGTACTTC
CASSQLGTARYEQYF
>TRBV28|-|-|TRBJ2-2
TGTGCCAGCATGAGCAGGAACACCGGGGAGCTGTTTTTT
CASMSRNTGELFF
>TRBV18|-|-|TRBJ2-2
TGTGCCAGCTCACCTCAGCGAGACACCGGGGAGCTGTTTTTT
CASSPQRDTGELFF
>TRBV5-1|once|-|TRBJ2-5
TGCGCCAGCAGCTCGGGCCTCTTGAGTGGGAGCGGCCAAGAGACCCAGTACTTC
CASSSGLLSGSGQETQYF
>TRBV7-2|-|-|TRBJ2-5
TGTGCCAGCAGCCCCGGACAGCCCCAAGAGACCCAGTACTTC
CASSPGQPQETQYF
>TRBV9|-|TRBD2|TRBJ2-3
TGTGCCAGCAGCGTAGCTAGGGCCGGGACTAGGTTAGATACGCAGTATTTT
CASSVARAGTRLDTQYF
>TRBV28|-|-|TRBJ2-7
TGTGCCAGCAGTTTACCCCAGACTGTGAACTCCTACGAGCAGTACTTC
CASSLPQTVNSYEQYF
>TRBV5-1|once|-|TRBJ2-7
TGCGCCAGCTTCCACGGGACGGCCGATCGCGAGCAGTACTTC
CASFHGTADREQYF
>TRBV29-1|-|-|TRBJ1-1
TGCAGCGTTTTGACAGATATGAACACTGAAGCTTTCTTT
CSVLTDMNTEAFF
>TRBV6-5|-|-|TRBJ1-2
TGTGCCAGCAGTCGCGCGGGGCTCAACTATGGCTACACCTTC
CASSRAGLNYGYTF
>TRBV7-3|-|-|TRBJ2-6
TGTGCCAGCAGCTTAGGCCGCTCTGGGGCCAACGTCCTGACTTTC
CASSLGRSGANVLTF
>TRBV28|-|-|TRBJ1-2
TGTGCCAGCAGTTACGGGGGAGATGGCTACACCTTC
CASSYGGDGYTF
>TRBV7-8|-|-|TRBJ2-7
TGTGCCAGCAGCCACGGACCGAGCTACGAGCAGTACTTC
CASSHGPSYEQYF
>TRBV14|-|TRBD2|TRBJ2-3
TGTGCCAGCAGCCAGACCTGGGGGGGTCGCGACACAGATACGCAGTATTTT
CASSQTWGGRDTDTQYF
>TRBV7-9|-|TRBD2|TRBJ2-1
TGTGCCAGCAGCTTCCGTCCGGGACTAGCGTACAATGAGCAGTTCTTC
CASSFRPGLAYNEQFF
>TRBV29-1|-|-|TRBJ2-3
TGCAGCGTTGATAGGGACTCCAGCGATGTAGATACGCAGTATTTT
CSVDRDSSDVDTQYF
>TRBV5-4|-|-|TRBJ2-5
TGTGCCAGCAGCCGCCGGGACCTGCAAGAGACCCAGTACTTC
CASSRRDLQETQYF